One TCR beta chain is described in this entry. Measured with immunoSEQ multiplex PCR; TCRdb has only the in-frame clones, and not every one. The sample holds about 240,000 clones; about four fifths are singletons and the top ten take under 0.65%. The data were obtained in a study of Tregs in tolerant kidney transplant recipients. Sequencing was carried out using CD4+ T cells from blood. The sequence came from a human donor in good health.

CDR3 amino acids: CAIKIGQNRYEQYF. Here the CDR3 DNA reads TGTGCCATCAAAATAGGACAGAACCGCTACGAGCAGTACTTC. V gene TRBV10-3 combines with J gene TRBJ2-7, with a possible D match to TRBD1 (6 bases). CDR3 length equals 14 residues. The ends were cut back, 7 bases at V and 3 bases at J, with 16 bases in the middle. CDR1 ENHRY and CDR2 SYGVKD come from the germline V gene.